Listed here are 20 T cell receptor beta chains from one sample, sequenced in a study of blood T cell repertoires in COVID-19. Here immunoSEQ multiplex PCR was the method, and the copy in TCRdb shows in-frame clones only, minus some. The sample shows 490,000 or so clones, less than 90% of them seen only once. Sequenced sample: PBMCs or T cells enriched from blood (not recorded which). These receptors all come from a woman aged 60-70 years who had recovered from COVID-19.

This chain uses TRBV27 with TRBJ2-2, with D perhaps TRBD1 (5 bases). The CDR3 totals 15 residues. In germline, CDR1 is MNHEY, CDR2 SMNVEV (reference sequence). The V end lost 1 base, the J end lost 3 bases, and 9 bases lay between the germline ends. CDR3 coding DNA: TGTGCCAGCAGTTTATTGGGGCGCTACACCGGGGAGCTGTTTTTT. Protein product: CASSLLGRYTGELFF.

The rearrangement uses TRBV6-5 and TRBJ1-5; D perhaps matches TRBD1 (6 bases). The CDR3 totals 14 residues. V was pared by 5 bases and J by 5 bases, with 13 bases between. Germline loops: CDR1 MNHEY, CDR2 SVGAGI. CDR3 DNA sequence: TGTGCCAGCAGTACCACAGGGATGTATCAGCCCCAGCATTTT. It yields the protein CASSTTGMYQPQHF.

The V and J genes are TRBV2 and TRBJ1-5, with a weak D call TRBD1 (6 bases). V was pared by 5 bases and J by 5 bases, with 13 bases between. Per the germline V gene, CDR1 is SNHLY and CDR2 is FYNNEI. This CDR3 has 14 residues. The CDR3 loop reads CASSNRVGDQPQHF. As DNA, the CDR3 is TGTGCCAGCAGTAACAGGGTTGGGGATCAGCCCCAGCATTTT.

The chain employs TRBV3-1 (or the pseudogene TRBV3-2) and TRBJ2-2; D may match TRBD1 or TRBD2 (9 bases each). CDR1 LGHDT and CDR2 YNNKEL come from the germline V gene (reference sequence). V dropped 7 bases and J dropped 4 bases, with 19 bases sitting between them. This CDR3 has 16 residues. CDR3 residues: CASNRGPSGVTGELFF. DNA of the CDR3: TGTGCCAGCAACAGGGGGCCTAGCGGGGTCACCGGGGAGCTGTTTTTT.

The V gene is TRBV7-9, the J gene TRBJ2-7, with TRBD1 matching 10 bases. Germline CDR1 SEHNR, CDR2 FQNEAQ (reference sequence). The CDR3 is 16 amino acids. Trimming cost V 5 bases and J 2 bases; bases outside gene matches: 9. CDR3 in amino acids: CASSPPRTGGTYEQYF. CDR3 nucleotide sequence: TGTGCCAGCAGCCCGCCCCGGACAGGGGGTACCTACGAGCAGTACTTC.

This chain uses TRBV10-3 with TRBJ2-3, with 7 bases fitting TRBD2. From germline, CDR1 is ENHRY and CDR2 SYGVKD. Trimming at V came to 5 bases and at J to 4 bases, leaving 6 bases not matched to a gene. This CDR3 region has 14 residues. CDR3 in amino acids: CAISSGTNADTQYF. The CDR3 DNA follows: TGTGCCATCAGTTCCGGGACTAACGCAGATACGCAGTATTTT.

The chain links TRBV21-1 to TRBJ1-2. TRBV21-1 is marked as a pseudogene. The CDR3 is made up of 15 amino acids. The CDR3 loop is CASSKRGGNNYGYTF. In DNA, the CDR3 is TGTGCCAGCAGCAAACGGGGTGGGAACAACTATGGCTACACCTTC.

CDR3: CASSPPRTVNTGELFF. As DNA, the CDR3 is TGTGCCAGCTCACCACCCCGGACAGTAAACACCGGGGAGCTGTTTTTT. This rearrangement joins TRBV18 to TRBJ2-2; TRBD1 is a possible D gene (6 bases). V lost 0 bases and J 2 bases, leaving 10 bases between the germline ends. In germline, CDR1 is KGHSH, CDR2 LQKENI. The CDR3 spans 16 residues.

The genes are TRBV3-1 (or the pseudogene TRBV3-2) and TRBJ1-6; D is undetermined. The germline CDR1 and CDR2 sequences are LGHDT and YNNKEL (reference sequence). The V and J ends lost 0 bases and 14 bases respectively, with 11 bases between them. CDR3 length: 13 amino acids. The CDR3 is CASSQDPLAALHF. CDR3 coding DNA: TGTGCCAGCAGCCAAGATCCCCTCGCGGCCCTCCACTTT.

The chain couples TRBV6-5 to TRBJ1-2, with unresolved D. CDR1 is MNHEY, CDR2 SVGAGI, per germline. The CDR3 contains 12 residues. V lost 10 bases, J lost 4 bases, and 13 bases lay in between. This chain's CDR3 is CATGVRGYGYTF. For the CDR3, the DNA is TGTGCCACCGGGGTACGGGGCTATGGCTACACCTTC.

The rearrangement links TRBV30 to TRBJ1-6, with D perhaps TRBD1 (5 bases). The CDR3 is made up of 14 amino acids. V lost 3 bases and J 7 bases, leaving 13 bases between the germline ends. From germline, CDR1 is GTSNPN and CDR2 SVGIG (reference sequence). Here the CDR3 reads CAWSPLGGNSPLHF. CDR3 in DNA: TGTGCCTGGAGCCCTTTGGGGGGGAATTCACCCCTCCACTTT.

The chain has TRBV2 and TRBJ1-6; 7 bases are a match to TRBD1. J lost 6 bases, V lost 7 bases, and 9 bases had no gene match. The length of the CDR3 is 15 residues. Germline lookup yields CDR1 SNHLY and CDR2 FYNNEI. CDR3 in DNA: TGTGCCAGCATCTCCACAGGGGTCGGTAATTCACCCCTCCACTTT. It encodes CASISTGVGNSPLHF.

The rearrangement links TRBV6-6 to TRBJ1-1; D unclear. CDR1 and CDR2 from the germline V gene are MNHNY and SVGAGI (reference sequence). The CDR3 runs to 16 residues. Trimming took 2 bases from V and 0 from J, leaving 13 bases between them. CDR3 DNA sequence: TGTGCCAGCAGTTACGTCCAGCTAGTCATGAACACTGAAGCTTTCTTT. Protein: CASSYVQLVMNTEAFF.

The chain is built from TRBV7-9 and TRBJ1-1; weak D call: TRBD1 (6 bases). V lost 5 bases and J lost 8, with 12 bases in between. The CDR3 loop spans 12 amino acids. Looked up from germline, CDR1 is SEHNR and CDR2 is FQNEAQ (reference sequence). CDR3 coding DNA: TGTGCCAGCAGCCCAGACAGGTGGGAAGCTTTCTTT. Amino acid sequence: CASSPDRWEAFF.

The chain uses TRBV27 and TRBJ1-5; no definite D call. The V end lost 5 bases, the J end lost 4 bases, and 9 bases lay between the germline ends. Per germline, CDR1 MNHEY and CDR2 SMNVEV (reference sequence). The CDR3 extends over 13 amino acids. DNA of the CDR3: TGTGCCAGCAGTAGCACACTAAATCAGCCCCAGCATTTT. This gives the protein CASSSTLNQPQHF.

CDR3 residues: CASTPSGASYNEQFF. The CDR3 coding sequence is TGTGCCAGCACCCCGAGCGGGGCCTCCTACAATGAGCAGTTCTTC. The chain recombines TRBV6-5 with TRBJ2-1; 7 positions match TRBD2. V lost 7 bases to trimming and J lost 0 bases; unmatched junction nucleotides: 6. The V gene's germline CDR1 is MNHEY and CDR2 SVGAGI. The length of the CDR3 is 15 residues.

V gene TRBV24-1 combines with J gene TRBJ1-6; 8 bases fit TRBD1. The CDR3 has 14 residues. The V gene end was trimmed by 10 bases and the J gene end by 5 bases; junction bases not matched to a gene: 6. Germline V gene sequence: CDR1 KGHDR, CDR2 SFDVKD. The CDR3 bases are TGTGCCACGATCGGGACAGGCGATAATTCACCCCTCCACTTT. As protein: CATIGTGDNSPLHF.

The chain joins TRBV30 to TRBJ2-3; D gene uncertain. Germline values: CDR1 GTSNPN, CDR2 SVGIG (reference sequence). The CDR3 is made up of 11 amino acids. V dropped 1 base and J dropped 4 bases, with 3 bases sitting between them. CDR3 sequence (DNA): TGTGCCTGGAGTGCTCCAGATACGCAGTATTTT. As protein: CAWSAPDTQYF.

The chain couples TRBV3-1 (or the pseudogene TRBV3-2) to TRBJ1-2; 7 bases are a match to TRBD1. CDR1 is LGHDT, CDR2 YNNKEL, per germline (reference sequence). V trimming: 1 base; J trimming: 4 bases; junction bases outside the gene matches: 6. This CDR3 region has 15 residues. CDR3 sequence: CASSQGGGASYGYTF. CDR3 nucleotides: TGTGCCAGCAGCCAAGGAGGGGGCGCGTCCTATGGCTACACCTTC.

The chain recombines TRBV5-1 with TRBJ1-1, with D possibly TRBD1 on 6 matching bases. This CDR3 spans 13 amino acids. V was cut by 2 bases and J by 3 bases, with 8 bases left in between. Germline CDR1 is SGHRS and CDR2 is YFSETQ. The CDR3 region is CASSFNRDTEAFF. CDR3 DNA: TGCGCCAGCAGCTTCAACAGGGACACTGAAGCTTTCTTT.